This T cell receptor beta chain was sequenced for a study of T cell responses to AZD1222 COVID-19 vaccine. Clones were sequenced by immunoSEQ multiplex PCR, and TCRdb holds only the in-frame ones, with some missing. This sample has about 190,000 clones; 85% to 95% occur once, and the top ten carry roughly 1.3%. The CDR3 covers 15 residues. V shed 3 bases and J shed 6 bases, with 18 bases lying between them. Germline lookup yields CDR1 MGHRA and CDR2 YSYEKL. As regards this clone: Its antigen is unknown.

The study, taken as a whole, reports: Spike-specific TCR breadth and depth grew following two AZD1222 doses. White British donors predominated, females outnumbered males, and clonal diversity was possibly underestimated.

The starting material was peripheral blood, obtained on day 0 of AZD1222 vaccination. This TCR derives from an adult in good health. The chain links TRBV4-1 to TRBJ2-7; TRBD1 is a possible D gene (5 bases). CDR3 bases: TGCGCCAGCAGCCAGACACCCACTCCAAGGGGCGAGCAGTACTTC. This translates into CASSQTPTPRGEQYF.